A selection of T cell receptor beta chains follows, all from one sample in a study of shared clonotypes between healthy human individuals. Clones were read by immunoSEQ multiplex PCR, and TCRdb kept only the in-frame ones, dropping some. The data hold 2,500,000 or so clones, with roughly 93% observed a single time. The source material was naive CD4+ T cells from PBMCs. Receptors originate from a man younger than 35 in good health. Some clones in this sample may be carry-over from other donors' samples. Each CDR3 is given with its conserved first and last residue. The order of the fields is D gene, V gene, clone size, J gene, CDR3 DNA, CDR3 protein. The D gene is left open where the match is weak. Clone size is not always given. Where it is, it says once, few, many or a class for expanded clones.

d_gene: TRBD1
v_gene: TRBV5-1
abundance: -
j_gene: TRBJ1-1
CDR3nt: TGCGCCAGCAGCTCGAGGCCCCGGGACAGGGGGGCCACTGAAGCTTTCTTT
CDR3aa: CASSSRPRDRGATEAFF

d_gene: -
v_gene: TRBV19
abundance: -
j_gene: TRBJ1-1
CDR3nt: TGTGCCAGTAGGTTGGGACAAGCTGAAGCTTTCTTT
CDR3aa: CASRLGQAEAFF

d_gene: -
v_gene: TRBV7-9
abundance: -
j_gene: TRBJ1-1
CDR3nt: TGTGCCAGCAGCTTAGGCGGGTCTACCGGGACCCCAACTGAAGCTTTCTTT
CDR3aa: CASSLGGSTGTPTEAFF

d_gene: -
v_gene: TRBV5-1
abundance: -
j_gene: TRBJ2-1
CDR3nt: TGCGCCAGCAGCTTCTTAAGCTCCTACAATGAGCAGTTCTTC
CDR3aa: CASSFLSSYNEQFF

d_gene: -
v_gene: TRBV5-1
abundance: once
j_gene: TRBJ2-1
CDR3nt: TGCGCCAGCAGCTTGTCAATGGCGGGCCCCTACAATGAGCAGTTCTTC
CDR3aa: CASSLSMAGPYNEQFF

d_gene: -
v_gene: TRBV4-3
abundance: -
j_gene: TRBJ1-4
CDR3nt: TGCGCCAGCAGCCTTGGAGGGAGGGGGGAAAAACTGTTTTTT
CDR3aa: CASSLGGRGEKLFF

d_gene: TRBD1
v_gene: TRBV29-1
abundance: -
j_gene: TRBJ2-7
CDR3nt: TGCAGCGTCAAGGACAGGTTTCGCTCCTACGAGCAGTACTTC
CDR3aa: CSVKDRFRSYEQYF

d_gene: TRBD1
v_gene: TRBV28
abundance: -
j_gene: TRBJ1-6
CDR3nt: TGTGCCAGCAGAGGACAGGGGGAGGGTAATTCACCCCTCCACTTT
CDR3aa: CASRGQGEGNSPLHF

d_gene: TRBD2
v_gene: TRBV2
abundance: -
j_gene: TRBJ2-3
CDR3nt: TGTGCCAGCCGCGAAAGGGCTAGCGGGAGATGGGGGCGCACAGATACGCAGTATTTT
CDR3aa: CASRERASGRWGRTDTQYF

d_gene: -
v_gene: TRBV25-1
abundance: -
j_gene: TRBJ1-2
CDR3nt: TGTGCCAGCAGTGACAAACTCTATGGCTACACCTTC
CDR3aa: CASSDKLYGYTF

d_gene: -
v_gene: TRBV21-1
abundance: -
j_gene: TRBJ1-2
CDR3nt: TGTGCCAGCAGCGAAACCGGGATCCCTAACTATGGCTACACCTTC
CDR3aa: CASSETGIPNYGYTF

d_gene: -
v_gene: TRBV6-6
abundance: -
j_gene: TRBJ1-2
CDR3nt: TGTGCCAGCAGACCAGACCGACCGCTCGGCTACACCTTC
CDR3aa: CASRPDRPLGYTF

d_gene: -
v_gene: TRBV28
abundance: -
j_gene: TRBJ2-1
CDR3nt: TGTGCCAGCAGGAAGGACAGCTCCTACAATGAGCAGTTCTTC
CDR3aa: CASRKDSSYNEQFF

d_gene: -
v_gene: TRBV29-1
abundance: -
j_gene: TRBJ1-6
CDR3nt: TGCAGCGTCCTTGGAGAGGGAGGGTCACCCCTCCACTTT
CDR3aa: CSVLGEGGSPLHF

d_gene: TRBD2
v_gene: TRBV6-1
abundance: -
j_gene: TRBJ2-7
CDR3nt: TGTGCCAGCAGTGAATCTAGCGGGAGGGCCTACGAGCAGTACTTC
CDR3aa: CASSESSGRAYEQYF

d_gene: -
v_gene: TRBV28
abundance: -
j_gene: TRBJ2-1
CDR3nt: TGTGCCAGCAGTCCCGGATCTCCGGGCAATGAGCAGTTCTTC
CDR3aa: CASSPGSPGNEQFF

d_gene: TRBD1
v_gene: TRBV28
abundance: -
j_gene: TRBJ1-2
CDR3nt: TGTGCCAGCAGTTTCCAGGGGGCGGAGGATGGCTACACCTTC
CDR3aa: CASSFQGAEDGYTF

d_gene: -
v_gene: TRBV28
abundance: -
j_gene: TRBJ2-3
CDR3nt: TGTGCCAGTTCTCCTGGGGGAAGGGGGAGCACAGATACGCAGTATTTT
CDR3aa: CASSPGGRGSTDTQYF

d_gene: -
v_gene: TRBV2
abundance: -
j_gene: TRBJ2-3
CDR3nt: TGTGCCAGCAGCTTACAGGGTAGCACAGATACGCAGTATTTT
CDR3aa: CASSLQGSTDTQYF

d_gene: -
v_gene: TRBV11-2
abundance: -
j_gene: TRBJ2-3
CDR3nt: TGTGCCAGCAGCCAACAGATGGTTGGAAATACGCAGTATTTT
CDR3aa: CASSQQMVGNTQYF

d_gene: TRBD2
v_gene: TRBV7-2
abundance: once
j_gene: TRBJ2-3
CDR3nt: TGTGCCAGCAGCTTAGTAGCGGGGCCCGGTCGTAACACAGATACGCAGTATTTT
CDR3aa: CASSLVAGPGRNTDTQYF

d_gene: TRBD2
v_gene: TRBV9
abundance: -
j_gene: TRBJ2-3
CDR3nt: TGTGCCAGCAGCGTAGAACAGCGGGAGGGGTCAGATACGCAGTATTTT
CDR3aa: CASSVEQREGSDTQYF

d_gene: TRBD1
v_gene: TRBV7-9
abundance: -
j_gene: TRBJ1-1
CDR3nt: TGTGCCAGCAGCTCCCAGGATTCAGGGGGCAGGACTGAAGCTTTCTTT
CDR3aa: CASSSQDSGGRTEAFF

d_gene: TRBD2
v_gene: TRBV5-4
abundance: once
j_gene: TRBJ2-3
CDR3nt: TGTGCCAGCAGCACAACTAGCGTAGATACGCAGTATTTT
CDR3aa: CASSTTSVDTQYF

d_gene: TRBD1
v_gene: TRBV9
abundance: -
j_gene: TRBJ1-6
CDR3nt: TGTGCCAGCAGCGTAGGGCAGGGGGATTCACCCCTCCACTTT
CDR3aa: CASSVGQGDSPLHF

d_gene: -
v_gene: TRBV5-1
abundance: -
j_gene: TRBJ1-5
CDR3nt: TGCGCCAGCAGCTTGGATCCCGGTGGGTGGTGGCCCCAGCATTTT
CDR3aa: CASSLDPGGWWPQHF

d_gene: -
v_gene: TRBV9
abundance: few
j_gene: TRBJ2-2
CDR3nt: TGTGCCAGCAGCCCAACTGTGGGTACCGGGGAGCTGTTTTTT
CDR3aa: CASSPTVGTGELFF

d_gene: -
v_gene: TRBV29-1
abundance: -
j_gene: TRBJ2-2
CDR3nt: TGCAGCGTCAGGCAGTCTATAAACACCGGGGAGCTGTTTTTT
CDR3aa: CSVRQSINTGELFF

d_gene: TRBD2
v_gene: TRBV18
abundance: -
j_gene: TRBJ2-1
CDR3nt: TGTGCCAGCTCACCGGGACTAGCGGGAGAACTTGAGCAGTTCTTC
CDR3aa: CASSPGLAGELEQFF

d_gene: -
v_gene: TRBV19
abundance: -
j_gene: TRBJ2-3
CDR3nt: TGTGCCAGTAGTTTTCGACCGAGTCTCGGGGATACGCAGTATTTT
CDR3aa: CASSFRPSLGDTQYF

d_gene: -
v_gene: TRBV9
abundance: -
j_gene: TRBJ2-1
CDR3nt: TGTGCCAGCAGCGCCCGGGGACCCTTCGGGGATGAGCAGTTCTTC
CDR3aa: CASSARGPFGDEQFF

d_gene: TRBD1
v_gene: TRBV27
abundance: -
j_gene: TRBJ1-1
CDR3nt: TGTGCCAGCAGTCCTACACAGGGGGCGGTTGACACTGAAGCTTTCTTT
CDR3aa: CASSPTQGAVDTEAFF

d_gene: -
v_gene: TRBV18
abundance: -
j_gene: TRBJ1-5
CDR3nt: TGTGCCAGCTCACCACAAAATGGGCTCCCGGCCCAGCATTTT
CDR3aa: CASSPQNGLPAQHF

d_gene: -
v_gene: TRBV5-8
abundance: -
j_gene: TRBJ1-1
CDR3nt: TGTGCCAGCAGCTTACCCGGCGGAGTGGCTTCGAACACTGAAGCTTTCTTT
CDR3aa: CASSLPGGVASNTEAFF

d_gene: TRBD2
v_gene: TRBV28
abundance: -
j_gene: TRBJ2-7
CDR3nt: TGTGCCAGCAGTTTATCCACTAGCGGTTCCTACGAGCAGTACTTC
CDR3aa: CASSLSTSGSYEQYF

d_gene: TRBD1
v_gene: TRBV9
abundance: once
j_gene: TRBJ2-3
CDR3nt: TGTGCCAGCAGCCCCTGGGGACAGACAAGCACAGATACGCAGTATTTT
CDR3aa: CASSPWGQTSTDTQYF

d_gene: -
v_gene: TRBV5-4
abundance: -
j_gene: TRBJ2-3
CDR3nt: TGTGCCAGCTGGTGGGGCACAGATACGCAGTATTTT
CDR3aa: CASWWGTDTQYF

d_gene: TRBD1
v_gene: TRBV4-1
abundance: once
j_gene: TRBJ2-2
CDR3nt: TGCGCCAGCAGACCCGACAGGGGGCGCAACACCGGGGAGCTGTTTTTT
CDR3aa: CASRPDRGRNTGELFF

d_gene: -
v_gene: TRBV5-4
abundance: -
j_gene: TRBJ1-5
CDR3nt: TGTGCCAGCAGCTTGGGCACAGGAGGTGGCAATCAGCCCCAGCATTTT
CDR3aa: CASSLGTGGGNQPQHF

d_gene: -
v_gene: TRBV6-5
abundance: -
j_gene: TRBJ2-1
CDR3nt: TGTGCCAGCAGTTACCGGGGCGGGTTCTACAATGAGCAGTTCTTC
CDR3aa: CASSYRGGFYNEQFF

d_gene: -
v_gene: TRBV5-1
abundance: -
j_gene: TRBJ2-1
CDR3nt: TGCGCCAGCAGCTTGGTACAGGGACCCTACAATGAGCAGTTCTTC
CDR3aa: CASSLVQGPYNEQFF

d_gene: TRBD1
v_gene: TRBV5-1
abundance: -
j_gene: TRBJ1-1
CDR3nt: TGCGCCAGCAGCAAACAGGGGACAGGGATGAACACTGAAGCTTTCTTT
CDR3aa: CASSKQGTGMNTEAFF

d_gene: TRBD1
v_gene: TRBV7-2
abundance: -
j_gene: TRBJ2-2
CDR3nt: TGTGCCAGCAGGCAGGGGGCGCTGACCGGGGAGCTGTTTTTT
CDR3aa: CASRQGALTGELFF

d_gene: TRBD1
v_gene: TRBV19
abundance: -
j_gene: TRBJ2-4
CDR3nt: TGTGCCAGTAGTATAGATAGGGGACAGGGGGTTGGAAACATTCAGTACTTC
CDR3aa: CASSIDRGQGVGNIQYF

d_gene: -
v_gene: TRBV5-1
abundance: -
j_gene: TRBJ2-3
CDR3nt: TGCGCCAGCAGCTTGTCCACAGATACGCAGTATTTT
CDR3aa: CASSLSTDTQYF

d_gene: -
v_gene: TRBV7-8
abundance: once
j_gene: TRBJ1-4
CDR3nt: TGTGCCAGCAGTTTCCATGGAACTAATGAAAAACTGTTTTTT
CDR3aa: CASSFHGTNEKLFF

d_gene: TRBD1
v_gene: TRBV5-1
abundance: few
j_gene: TRBJ2-7
CDR3nt: TGCGCCAGCAGCTTGGTGACAGGGGTCTACGAGCAGTACTTC
CDR3aa: CASSLVTGVYEQYF

d_gene: TRBD2
v_gene: TRBV28
abundance: -
j_gene: TRBJ2-7
CDR3nt: TGTGCCAGCGGGCCTACTAGCGGGAGCTACGAGCAGTACTTC
CDR3aa: CASGPTSGSYEQYF

d_gene: TRBD2
v_gene: TRBV7-3
abundance: -
j_gene: TRBJ2-1
CDR3nt: TGTGCCAGCAGCTTATTCGGCGGGAGTGTGGACAATGAGCAGTTCTTC
CDR3aa: CASSLFGGSVDNEQFF

d_gene: TRBD1
v_gene: TRBV5-1
abundance: once
j_gene: TRBJ1-2
CDR3nt: TGCGCCAGCAATGGGGACAGGGCGGGCGGCTACACCTTC
CDR3aa: CASNGDRAGGYTF

d_gene: -
v_gene: TRBV27
abundance: -
j_gene: TRBJ1-6
CDR3nt: TGTGCCAGCAGTATCGACACATTCAGGGAGTCACCCCTCCACTTT
CDR3aa: CASSIDTFRESPLHF

d_gene: TRBD1
v_gene: TRBV4-2
abundance: -
j_gene: TRBJ1-4
CDR3nt: TGTGCCAGCAGCCAAGATTCGAGCAGGACAGGGGGCCGCCCCCACATTTGCGAAAAACTGTTTTTT
CDR3aa: CASSQDSSRTGGRPHICEKLFF

d_gene: -
v_gene: TRBV5-6
abundance: -
j_gene: TRBJ1-2
CDR3nt: TGTGCCAGCAGCCCTGACAGGAAATATGGCTACACCTTC
CDR3aa: CASSPDRKYGYTF